This entry describes one TCR beta chain. These data belong to a study of blood T cell repertoires in COVID-19. Study overall: Specimens from acute and convalescent COVID-19 originated in the United States, Italy and Spain.

The CDR3 has 14 amino acids. The V gene's germline CDR1 is SGHKS and CDR2 YYEKEE (reference sequence). Trimming cost V 4 bases and J 6 bases; bases outside gene matches: 8. Methods used by the authors: Quantification of nucleated cells was approximated via reference gene primer amplification. TCRdb's table, derived via immunoSEQ multiplex PCR, lists solely in-frame clones and lacks some. Clonal size and the V and J genes are those of that table, whereas D and trimming came from the DNA. The sample records hundreds of thousands of clones, roughly 87% being singletons. The source of this sequence is a man aged 18-30 years with active or convalescent COVID-19. Sample: peripheral blood. The chain links TRBV5-5 to TRBJ2-5, with 8 bases matching TRBD1. DNA for the CDR3: TGTGCCAGCAGCCCTTCGACAGGGGCAAAGACCCAGTACTTC. Protein: CASSPSTGAKTQYF.